This is a list of T cell receptor beta chains from one sample in a study of CD8 T cells in ankylosing spondylitis. Using its own MiXCR run on the 5' RACE reads, TCRdb lists one record per CDR3 protein. The table has hundreds of thousands of distinct CDR3 sequences, around 11% seen once. The sample comprised blood, either unsorted or a sorted T cell fraction (not recorded which). These receptors all come from a male donor with ankylosing spondylitis. Both conserved end residues are trimmed from each CDR3. Each record gives: CDR3 length, V gene, J gene, CDR3 protein.

>12|TRBV7-9|TRBJ1-5
ASSPTGTHEPQH
>13|TRBV5-6|TRBJ1-1
ASSLSPQRDTEAF
>12|TRBV15|TRBJ2-7
ATSRDPLTYEQY
>12|TRBV4-3|TRBJ2-7
ASSQVLGGYEQY
>12|TRBV20-1|TRBJ2-1
SASWTGRYNEQF
>10|TRBV7-2|TRBJ2-7
ASSLTLYEQY
>12|TRBV18|TRBJ2-7
ASSARGVSYEQY
>12|TRBV6-5|TRBJ2-7
ASSYSAREGEQY
>13|TRBV6-2/TRBV6-3|TRBJ1-1
ASSYPGRLNTEAF
>13|TRBV3-1|TRBJ2-1
ASSKSGGNYNEQF
>15|TRBV4-1|TRBJ2-3
ASSTSGGAWGTDTQY
>10|TRBV12-3/TRBV12-4|TRBJ2-3
ASSRWGGTQY
>11|TRBV29-1|TRBJ1-2
SVETFGGYGYT
>16|TRBV20-1|TRBJ2-1
SARDRTSGTRNYNEQF